This TCR beta chain was recorded in a study of blood T cell repertoires in COVID-19. Looking at the study overall: T cells, B-cell-depleted T cells, or PBMCs provided the cDNA or gDNA that served as material.

Cohorts were assigned according to the clinical history that participants reported. Original handling: The authors estimated nucleated cell counts from reference gene primer amplification. Clones were sequenced by immunoSEQ multiplex PCR, and TCRdb holds only the in-frame ones, with some missing. That table supplies the V and J calls and clone size; D and trimming were determined from the DNA. The sample records around 190,000 clones, 65% to 85% being singletons. The CDR3 spans 13 residues. Per germline, CDR1 SGDLS and CDR2 YYNGEE. V lost 7 bases, J lost 3 bases, and 11 bases lay in between. The chain couples TRBV9 to TRBJ1-5; D not certain. Sequenced material: PBMCs or T cells enriched from blood (not recorded which). The TCR sequence derives from a young woman who had recovered from COVID-19. In DNA form, the CDR3 reads TGTGCCAGCGGAGGACTTGCCAATCAGCCCCAGCATTTT. Its protein is CASGGLANQPQHF.